Shown below are 4 T cell receptor beta chains from a single sample sequenced in a study of post-analysis software for immune sequencing data. Presence of unique molecular identifiers characterized the TCR beta cDNA libraries. A single record per CDR3 protein comes from TCRdb applying MiXCR to the PCR reads. The profile shows roughly 150,000 distinct CDR3 sequences, about 34% of them singletons. The source was blood, collected after autologous hematopoietic stem cell transplantation. These receptor sequences come from a girl under 18 with multiple sclerosis.

The chain employs TRBV19 and TRBJ1-4; no definite D call. Germline CDR1 and CDR2: LNHDA and SQIVND (reference sequence). V was pared by 9 bases and J by 7 bases, with 21 bases between. The CDR3 spans 15 residues. As DNA, the CDR3 is TGTGCCAGAAGCGCCCCCCCATGGGGTTTTGAAAAACTGTTTTTT. Protein sequence: CARSAPPWGFEKLFF. Looking up the rest from reference TRBV19 and TRBJ1-4 gives the full variable domain: DGGITQSPKYLFRKEGQNVTLSCEQNLNHDAMYWYRQDPGQGLRLIYYSQIVNDFQKGDIAEGYSVSREKKESFPLTVTSAQKNPTAFYLCARSAPPWGFEKLFFGSGTQLSVL.

The chain is built from TRBV29-1 and TRBJ1-1, with 8 positions matching TRBD1. CDR3 size: 12 residues. J gave up 3 bases and V 4 bases, and 1 base lay outside the gene matches. Per the germline V gene, CDR1 is SQVTM and CDR2 is ANQGSEA. CDR3 nucleotides: TGCAGCGTTGCGGACAGGGACACTGAAGCTTTCTTT. Translating gives CSVADRDTEAFF.

The V and J genes are TRBV25-1 and TRBJ1-4; D is unresolved. Trimming cost V 6 bases and J 3 bases, with 5 bases left between them. The germline gives CDR1 MGHDK, CDR2 SYGVNS. The CDR3 loop spans 12 amino acids. The CDR3 spells CASSGSNEKLFF. CDR3 bases: TGTGCCAGCAGCGGATCTAATGAAAAACTGTTTTTT.

This clonotype was picked up a small number of times. The chain joins TRBV20-1 to TRBJ2-7; D possibly corresponds to TRBD2 (5 bases). The V end lost 4 bases, the J end lost 0 bases, and 10 bases lay between the germline ends. CDR1 is DFQATT, CDR2 SNEGSKA, per germline (reference sequence). This CDR3 contains 13 residues. The CDR3 DNA is TGCAGTGCTAAACGGACTGACTCCTACGAGCAGTACTTC. It yields the protein CSAKRTDSYEQYF.